The T cell receptor (beta chain) under discussion was sequenced for a study of blood T cell repertoires in COVID-19 (dated by TCRdb to 2018 to 2020). Regarding the research as a whole: The collaborator samples originated in the United States, Italy and Spain and spanned the acute and convalescent phases of COVID-19. The material from the prospective study consisted of cDNA or gDNA derived from T cells, B-cell-depleted T cells, or PBMCs. Deeply sampled blood TCRbeta repertoires from subjects exposed to, actively infected with, or recovered from COVID-19 were included in the dataset. The repertoires were released in a freely available public database meant as a resource for research on the immune response to SARS-CoV-2. Samples came from the ongoing ImmuneRACE study (first 160 participants) plus 1,254 subjects from 6 global collaborators. A de-identified subject ID, COVID-19 status, age in years and sex were almost always included in the sample metadata. Where available, HLA class I and class II types were obtained from metadata supplied by the sample provider rather than from assay-based typing. The paper as a whole reports these results and caveats: The amount of clinical and demographic metadata varied by source and participant and was provided uncurated.

TCRbeta CDR3 regions were amplified from genomic DNA using the immunoSEQ Assay, a bias-controlled multiplex PCR. As for the authors' bioinformatics: Nucleated cell counts per sample were estimated from amplification of reference gene primers within the assay. Sequence reads were collapsed and filtered to measure the absolute abundance of every unique TCRbeta CDR3 rearrangement. For each sample, productive Simpson clonality was calculated as the square root of Simpson's diversity index over productive rearrangements. The source is immuneACCESS, and TCRdb retained only in-frame sequences with V and J called. Part of the clones is not carried over; for the studies checked, unresolved V genes explain less than half of this, and the remainder is unexplained. D and trimming come from the DNA, and the V and J calls and clone size come from that table. Within this sample are approximately 37,000 clones, with around nine tenths of them counted one time only. Jointly, the top ten make up roughly a fifth of the sample.

Whole blood was collected in K2EDTA tubes by collaborating institutions according to the institutions' own protocols. For TCRbeta analysis, collaborator samples were shipped as frozen whole blood, as isolated PBMCs, or as DNA extracted from either sample type. Remarks on this clone: Its antigen remains undetermined. No base quality information exists; no much larger clone differs at one position.

Looking up the germline V gene yields CDR1 MDHEN and CDR2 SYDVKM. Its CDR3 holds 15 amino acids, cysteine through phenylalanine. Only the CDR3 region is kept as DNA, spanning 45 bases read in frame from base 1. The germline ends are 12 bases apart after V is trimmed by 0 bases and J by 6 bases. The chain joins TRBV28 to TRBJ2-1; tentative D gene TRBD2, with 5 bases matching. The receptor was derived from a man in his fifties or sixties with active COVID-19. The sample comprised peripheral blood. The CDR3: CASSLWRVRGNEQFF. The sequenced DNA: TGTGCCAGCAGTTTATGGAGGGTCCGGGGCAATGAGCAGTTCTTC.